This TCR beta chain was sequenced during a study of blood T cell repertoires in COVID-19. The germline gives CDR1 SGHAT, CDR2 FQNNGV. Trimming cost V 5 bases and J 9 bases; bases outside gene matches: 10. The length of the CDR3 is 15 residues. Using immunoSEQ multiplex PCR, the repertoire was profiled, and TCRdb retains in-frame clones only, with some absent. The repertoire includes 150,000 to 200,000 clones, 70% to 90% of them detected once, and around 1.9% sits in the top ten. Sequencing was carried out using peripheral blood. The gene calls are TRBV11-2 and TRBJ1-6; 7 nucleotides match TRBD1. The source of this sequence is a man younger than 35 who had recovered from COVID-19. This CDR3 reads CASSPRQGLISPLHF. CDR3 nucleotides: TGTGCCAGCAGCCCTAGACAGGGATTAATTTCACCCCTCCACTTT.